Listed here are 16 T cell receptor beta chains from one sample, sequenced in a study of somatic mutations in cytotoxic T cells in rheumatoid arthritis. Generated by immunoSEQ multiplex PCR, the TCRdb table keeps only in-frame clones and is missing some. The sample includes thousands of clones, about 88% of them seen just once. Material: CD8+ T cells sorted from blood. Every receptor here comes from a woman aged 45 to 65 with rheumatoid arthritis.

This clone has just one count. This chain connects TRBV7-9 to TRBJ2-7, with 8 bases aligning to TRBD1. V dropped 3 bases and J dropped 5; count of bases not matched to a gene: 9. Germline V gene data show CDR1 as SEHNR and CDR2 as FQNEAQ (reference sequence). This CDR3 comprises 15 residues. CDR3 DNA sequence: TGTGCCAGCAGCTTGCAGGGACAGGCCCTTCACGAGCAGTACTTC. Translating gives CASSLQGQALHEQYF.

The chain recombines TRBV7-9 with TRBJ2-3; D gene unclear. The CDR3 sequence is 13 residues long. With 1 base removed from V and 2 bases from J, the gap between germline ends came to 4 bases. CDR1 and CDR2 (germline): SEHNR, FQNEAQ (reference sequence). CDR3 in amino acids: CASSLDNTDTQYF. CDR3 coding DNA: TGTGCCAGCAGCTTAGACAACACAGATACGCAGTATTTT.

The rearrangement links TRBV28 to TRBJ1-2, with 9 bases matching TRBD1. This CDR3 contains 13 residues. V shed 6 bases, J shed 13 bases, and the junction held 12 bases outside the gene matches. Germline V gene sequence: CDR1 MDHEN, CDR2 SYDVKM. CDR3 bases: TGTGCCAGCAGCAGACCCAGACAGGGGGGTACCACCTTC. Translation: CASSRPRQGGTTF.

This chain connects TRBV6-1 to TRBJ2-2; a weak D match, TRBD1 (5 bases). The V gene's germline CDR1 is MNHNS and CDR2 SASEGT. This CDR3 contains 16 residues. The germline V and J ends were trimmed by 0 bases and 4 bases, with 12 bases remaining between them. CDR3 loop: CASSEAPGMGTGELFF. The CDR3 DNA sequence: TGTGCCAGCAGTGAAGCGCCAGGGATGGGCACCGGGGAGCTGTTTTTT.

This chain links TRBV4-1 with TRBJ2-3; a weak D match, TRBD2 (6 bases). Germline loops: CDR1 MGHRA, CDR2 YSYEKL. This CDR3 spans 16 amino acids. V lost 3 bases and J lost 3, with 16 bases in between. CDR3 sequence: CASSHIGGFETDTQYF. CDR3 bases: TGCGCCAGCAGCCATATTGGGGGGTTTGAGACAGATACGCAGTATTTT.

The chain recombines TRBV6-6 with TRBJ1-2, with a tentative D call TRBD1 (5 bases). This CDR3 contains 15 residues. The germline V and J ends were trimmed by 7 bases and 4 bases, with 19 bases remaining between them. Germline V gene data show CDR1 as MNHNY and CDR2 as SVGAGI (reference sequence). CDR3 region: CASNPDSTSPYGYTF. DNA of the CDR3: TGTGCCAGCAACCCAGACAGCACCAGCCCCTATGGCTACACCTTC.

This chain links TRBV7-9 with TRBJ2-1; 7 bases are a match to TRBD1. The length of the CDR3 is 15 residues. Germline values: CDR1 SEHNR, CDR2 FQNEAQ (reference sequence). Germline trimming cut 5 bases from V and 4 bases from J; bases unmatched to any gene: 8. The CDR3 DNA reads TGTGCCAGCAGCCAGGTCAAGACAGGGTACAATGAGCAGTTCTTC. Encoded protein: CASSQVKTGYNEQFF.

The J gene is TRBJ2-3, the V gene TRBV6-6; D is ambiguous. There are 15 residues in the CDR3. Trimming pared 7 bases from V and 0 bases from J, leaving 14 bases between. Germline V gene sequence: CDR1 MNHNY, CDR2 SVGAGI (reference sequence). DNA of the CDR3: TGTGCCAGCACATATCTCAGTGCTAGCACAGATACGCAGTATTTT. It codes for CASTYLSASTDTQYF.

This clone has a handful of counts. Its ends do not fully match the called genes, so a read error is possible. The chain carries TRBV6-5 and TRBJ1-4; D ambiguous. This CDR3 comprises 16 residues. Looked up from germline, CDR1 is MNHEY and CDR2 is SVGAGI. In DNA, the CDR3 is TGTGCCAGCAGTTACCAGACACTCCGCGCTAAGGAAAAACTGTTTTTT. As protein: CASSYQTLRAKEKLFF.

The V gene is TRBV5-4, the J gene TRBJ2-3; TRBD1 matches 11 bases. With V trimmed by 3 bases and J by 3 bases, 0 bases remained unmatched. The CDR3 is made up of 14 amino acids. Germline lookup yields CDR1 SGHNT and CDR2 YYREEE (reference sequence). The DNA of the CDR3 is TGTGCCAGCAGCTGGGACAGGGGGACAGATACGCAGTATTTT. Translation gives CASSWDRGTDTQYF.

This clone showed up just once. The chain recombines TRBV5-4 with TRBJ1-2; D is perhaps TRBD1 (6 bases). CDR3 length: 14 residues. CDR1 is SGHNT, CDR2 YYREEE, per germline (reference sequence). V shed 4 bases and J shed 8 bases, with 18 bases lying between them. The CDR3 DNA sequence: TGTGCCAGCAGCCCACCACAGGGACCAGAAGGCTACACCTTC. Amino acids: CASSPPQGPEGYTF.

The rearrangement links TRBV19 to TRBJ2-7; 8 bases line up with TRBD2. Germline CDR1 is LNHDA and CDR2 is SQIVND (reference sequence). V lost 5 bases, J lost 1 base, and 4 bases stayed unmatched. The CDR3 spans 14 residues. CDR3 region: CASSPGGDSYEQYF. The CDR3 DNA follows: TGTGCCAGTAGTCCGGGGGGGGATTCCTACGAGCAGTACTTC.

Note on this clone: Additional DNA sequences in this sample encode the identical CDR3. The V gene is TRBV5-1, the J gene TRBJ1-6; the match to TRBD1 covers 10 bases. This CDR3 spans 19 amino acids. J lost 8 bases, V lost 1 base, and 15 bases had no gene match. Germline loops: CDR1 SGHRS, CDR2 YFSETQ. Here the CDR3 DNA reads TGCGCCAGCAGCTTGACCGGGACAGGGGCCTTGAGTGGTGATTCACCCCTCCACTTT. This translates into CASSLTGTGALSGDSPLHF.

The chain couples TRBV27 to TRBJ2-2; the D is unclear. This CDR3 region has 13 residues. Germline V gene sequence: CDR1 MNHEY, CDR2 SMNVEV (reference sequence). Trimming shortened V by 3 bases and J by 2 bases, and 4 bases separated the two germline ends. CDR3 in DNA: TGTGCCAGCAGTTTCTCCAACACCGGGGAGCTGTTTTTT. Protein: CASSFSNTGELFF.

The rearrangement links TRBV27 to TRBJ2-2; D may be TRBD2 (6 bases). The germline V and J ends were trimmed by 4 bases and 6 bases, with 9 bases remaining between them. The CDR3 loop spans 13 amino acids. The V gene's germline CDR1 is MNHEY and CDR2 SMNVEV (reference sequence). The CDR3 protein is CASSWGEAGELFF. The CDR3 nucleotides read TGTGCCAGCAGTTGGGGGGAGGCCGGGGAGCTGTTTTTT.

V and J are TRBV14 and TRBJ2-2; perhaps TRBD1 as D (5 bases). CDR3 length: 16 residues. From germline, CDR1 is SGHDN and CDR2 FVKESK. The germline V and J ends were trimmed by 4 bases and 7 bases, with 19 bases remaining between them. CDR3 loop: CASSPTRQPTGGELFF. CDR3 DNA: TGTGCCAGCAGCCCCACCCGACAGCCCACGGGCGGGGAGCTGTTTTTT.